This T cell receptor (beta chain) appears in the sequencing data of a study of shared clonotypes between healthy human individuals. About the research overall: A donor's plate count was three for CD4 naive and three for CD4 memory; CD8 naive had two and CD8 memory one.

Each replicate PCR on the sorted subsets used roughly 190 ng DNA (roughly 32,000 T cell genomes). The method was immunoSEQ multiplex PCR; TCRdb's version includes in-frame clones alone and lacks a portion of them. The sample contains 2 million to 2.5 million clones, less than 95% of which appear only once. The CDR3 sequence is 14 residues long. From germline, CDR1 is SGHRS and CDR2 YFSETQ. V lost 0 bases and J 7 bases, leaving 10 bases between the germline ends. This clone was seen just once. The sample has other DNA sequences that encode this CDR3 too. The sample taken for sequencing was naive CD4+ T cells from PBMCs. As for subset: CD45RA+ positively selected. The sequence was collected from a man aged 18-30 years in good health. Some clones in this sample may be carry-over from other donors' samples. The chain links TRBV5-1 to TRBJ1-4; D remains unclear. This CDR3 is CASSLAQEGEKLFF. CDR3 coding DNA: TGCGCCAGCAGCTTGGCTCAGGAGGGTGAAAAACTGTTTTTT.